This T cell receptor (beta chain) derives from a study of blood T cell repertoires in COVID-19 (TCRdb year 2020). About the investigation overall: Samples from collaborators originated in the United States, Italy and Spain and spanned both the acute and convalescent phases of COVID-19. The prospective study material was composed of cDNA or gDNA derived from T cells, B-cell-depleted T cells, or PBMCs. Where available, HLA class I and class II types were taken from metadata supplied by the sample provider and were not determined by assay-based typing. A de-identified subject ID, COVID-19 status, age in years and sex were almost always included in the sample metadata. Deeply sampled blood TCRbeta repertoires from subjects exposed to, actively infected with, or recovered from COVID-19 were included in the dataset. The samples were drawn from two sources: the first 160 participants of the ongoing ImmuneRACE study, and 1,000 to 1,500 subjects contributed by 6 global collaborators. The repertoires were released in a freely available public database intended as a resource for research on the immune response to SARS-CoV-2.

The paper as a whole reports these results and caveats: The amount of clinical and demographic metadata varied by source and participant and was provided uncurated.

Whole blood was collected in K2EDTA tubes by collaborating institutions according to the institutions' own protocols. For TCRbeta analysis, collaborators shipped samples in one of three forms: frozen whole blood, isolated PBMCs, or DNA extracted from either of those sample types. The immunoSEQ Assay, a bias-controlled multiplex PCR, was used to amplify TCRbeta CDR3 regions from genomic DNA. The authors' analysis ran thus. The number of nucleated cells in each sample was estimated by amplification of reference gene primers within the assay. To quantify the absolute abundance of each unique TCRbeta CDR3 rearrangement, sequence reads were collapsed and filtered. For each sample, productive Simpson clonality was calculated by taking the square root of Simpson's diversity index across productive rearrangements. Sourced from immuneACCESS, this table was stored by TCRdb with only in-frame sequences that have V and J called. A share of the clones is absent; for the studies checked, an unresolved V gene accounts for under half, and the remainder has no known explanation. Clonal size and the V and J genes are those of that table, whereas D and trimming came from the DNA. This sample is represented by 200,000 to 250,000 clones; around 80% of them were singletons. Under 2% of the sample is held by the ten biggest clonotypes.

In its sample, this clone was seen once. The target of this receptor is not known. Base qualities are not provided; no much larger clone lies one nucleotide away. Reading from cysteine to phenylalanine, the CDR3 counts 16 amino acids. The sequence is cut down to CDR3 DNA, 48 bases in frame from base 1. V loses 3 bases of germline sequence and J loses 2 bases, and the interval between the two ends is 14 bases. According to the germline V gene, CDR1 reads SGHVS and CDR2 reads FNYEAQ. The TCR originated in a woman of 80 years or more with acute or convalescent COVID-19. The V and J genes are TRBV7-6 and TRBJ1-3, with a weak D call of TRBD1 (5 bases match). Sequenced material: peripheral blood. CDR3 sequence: CASSFLTREAGNTIYF. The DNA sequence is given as TGTGCCAGCAGCTTTCTTACCAGGGAAGCTGGAAACACCATATATTTT.